Below are 22 T cell receptor beta chains sequenced from a single sample in a study of shared clonotypes between healthy human individuals. Profiled with immunoSEQ multiplex PCR; TCRdb holds only in-frame clones, not every one. The sample includes about 960,000 clones, 70% to 85% of them seen just once. The specimen sequenced was memory CD4+ T cells sorted from blood. The subset is: CD45RA-negative fraction. These receptors were collected from a man between 18 and 29 years old in good health.

V usage is TRBV18 and J usage is TRBJ2-7; TRBD2 matches 9 bases. This CDR3 has 15 amino acids. Germline assignment: CDR1 KGHSH and CDR2 LQKENI. The junction had 9 bases not matched to a gene; V was cut back by 3 bases and J by 6 bases. CDR3 amino acids: CASSPSSSGMGEQYF. The CDR3 DNA reads TGTGCCAGCTCACCCTCTTCTAGCGGGATGGGCGAGCAGTACTTC. Together with reference TRBV18 and TRBJ2-7, the CDR3 gives the full variable domain: NAGVMQNPRHLVRRRGQEARLRCSPMKGHSHVYWYRQLPEEGLKFMVYLQKENIIDESGMPKERFSAEFPKEGPSILRIQQVVRGDSAAYFCASSPSSSGMGEQYFGPGTRLTVT.

Worth noting for this clone: Just one base apart from a much larger clone, this may be a read error. At the DNA level, this CDR3 is encoded by other sequences in the same sample as well. This chain uses TRBV7-9 with TRBJ1-6; 9 nucleotides match TRBD1. The CDR3 length is 14 residues. Losses at the gene ends were 5 bases for V and 5 bases for J; bases not matched to a gene: 1. The germline V gene encodes CDR1 SEHNR and CDR2 FQNEAQ (reference sequence). Here the CDR3 reads CASSRDRDNSPLHF. As DNA, the CDR3 is TGTGCCAGCAGCCGGGACAGGGATAATTCACCCCTCCACTTT.

The V gene is TRBV28, the J gene TRBJ2-6; a weak D match, TRBD1 (6 bases). Trimming pared 7 bases from V and 0 bases from J, leaving 16 bases between. Looked up from germline, CDR1 is MDHEN and CDR2 is SYDVKM. CDR3 length equals 17 residues. The CDR3 sequence is CASKKTTGSSGANVLTF. CDR3 nucleotide sequence: TGTGCCAGCAAAAAAACGACAGGAAGCTCTGGGGCCAACGTCCTGACTTTC.

This clone was seen a handful of times. This rearrangement joins TRBV28 to TRBJ2-3; 8 bases agree with TRBD2. Per the germline V gene, CDR1 is MDHEN and CDR2 is SYDVKM. Trimming at V came to 5 bases and at J to 2 bases, leaving 9 bases not matched to a gene. The CDR3 is 16 residues long. The CDR3 sequence: CASSATGGASTDTQYF. The CDR3 nucleotides are TGTGCCAGCAGTGCAACGGGGGGGGCGTCCACAGATACGCAGTATTTT.

In DNA, the CDR3 is TGTGCCAGCACCCAAGGGAGATCCGGGGAGCTGTTTTTT. Residues: CASTQGRSGELFF. The chain uses TRBV2 and TRBJ2-2, with TRBD2 as a possible D gene (5 bases). Germline CDR1 is SNHLY and CDR2 is FYNNEI. The length of the CDR3 is 13 residues. Deletions cut 7 bases from V and 6 bases from J, with 12 bases between.

Details on this clone: Distinct nucleotide sequences in the sample also encode this CDR3. This rearrangement joins TRBV11-2 to TRBJ1-5; D call uncertain. The germline V gene has CDR1 SGHAT and CDR2 FQNNGV. The CDR3 sequence is 13 residues long. Trimming pared 8 bases from V and 13 bases from J, leaving 21 bases between. The CDR3 spells CASVPRGSWPQHF. DNA of the CDR3: TGTGCCAGCGTCCCTCGCGGTTCGTGGCCTCAGCATTTT.

J is TRBJ2-2 and V is TRBV9, with 7 nucleotides matching TRBD2. The germline gives CDR1 SGDLS, CDR2 YYNGEE. The CDR3 contains 17 residues. V trimming: 4 bases; J trimming: 1 base; junction bases outside the gene matches: 10. As DNA, the CDR3 is TGTGCCAGCAGCCCCCGGGGGGAGGGGCGGAACACCGGGGAGCTGTTTTTT. It translates to CASSPRGEGRNTGELFF. The entire variable domain, with the rest obtained from reference TRBV9 and TRBJ2-2, is as follows: DSGVTQTPKHLITATGQRVTLRCSPRSGDLSVYWYQQSLDQGLQFLIQYYNGEERAKGNILERFSAQQFPDLHSELNLSSLELGDSALYFCASSPRGEGRNTGELFFGEGSRLTVL.

The chain recombines TRBV2 with TRBJ2-5; tentatively, D is TRBD1 (8 bases). The CDR3 extends over 14 amino acids. V lost 8 bases and J 1 base, leaving 14 bases between the germline ends. Germline values: CDR1 SNHLY, CDR2 FYNNEI. CDR3 nucleotides: TGTGCCAGCGATAACAGGGGGGGCCAAGAGACCCAGTACTTC. Protein product: CASDNRGGQETQYF.

The genes are TRBV5-1 and TRBJ2-2, with 7 nucleotides matching TRBD2. Per the germline V gene, CDR1 is SGHRS and CDR2 is YFSETQ. The CDR3 has 14 residues. J lost 2 bases, V lost 7 bases, and 5 bases had no gene match. This CDR3 reads CASRGEFNTGELFF. CDR3 nucleotides: TGCGCCAGCCGGGGGGAATTCAACACCGGGGAGCTGTTTTTT.

Concerning this clone itself: Other DNA variants within this sample encode the same CDR3. This rearrangement joins TRBV4-1 to TRBJ1-3; D is unclear. CDR1 is MGHRA and CDR2 is YSYEKL in the germline V gene. Deletions cut 4 bases from V and 0 bases from J, with 16 bases between. This CDR3 spans 17 amino acids. CDR3 protein: CASSRAGLVLSGNTIYF. The CDR3 DNA sequence: TGCGCCAGCAGCCGGGCAGGCCTGGTTCTCTCTGGAAACACCATATATTTT.

The chain has TRBV5-4 and TRBJ1-1, with D perhaps matching TRBD1 (6 bases). The CDR3 runs 15 residues. Germline CDR1 and CDR2: SGHNT and YYREEE (reference sequence). V was cut by 2 bases and J by 1 base, with 12 bases left in between. The CDR3 DNA reads as TGTGCCAGCAGCTTAGACAGGAGGCCGAACACTGAAGCTTTCTTT. The encoded protein is CASSLDRRPNTEAFF. Variable domain in full (rest from reference TRBV5-4 and TRBJ1-1): ETGVTQSPTHLIKTRGQQVTLRCSSQSGHNTVSWYQQALGQGPQFIFQYYREEENGRGNFPPRFSGLQFPNYSSELNVNALELDDSALYLCASSLDRRPNTEAFFGQGTRLTVV.

The chain uses TRBV4-1 and TRBJ2-3; D is unclear. V dropped 0 bases and J dropped 3 bases, with 10 bases sitting between them. CDR3 length equals 15 residues. The V gene's germline CDR1 is MGHRA and CDR2 YSYEKL. As DNA, the CDR3 is TGCGCCAGCAGCCAAGATCGAGCCCCAACAGATACGCAGTATTTT. The encoded protein is CASSQDRAPTDTQYF.

This clone has just a few counts. The sample holds other DNA sequences that translate to the same CDR3. The chain joins TRBV27 to TRBJ1-6; weak D call: TRBD1 (5 bases). Trimming left V 1 base short and J 10 bases short, with 17 bases between. The CDR3 is 16 amino acids. The germline gives CDR1 MNHEY, CDR2 SMNVEV (reference sequence). This CDR3 is CASSLFGGRGGSPLHF. CDR3 nucleotide sequence: TGTGCCAGCAGTTTATTCGGGGGACGGGGAGGCTCACCCCTCCACTTT.

The table lists this clone with a count of one. The chain has TRBV5-1 and TRBJ1-4; D gene unclear. CDR1 is SGHRS and CDR2 is YFSETQ in the germline V gene. The CDR3 length is 15 residues. V lost 0 bases to trimming and J lost 8 bases, with 14 bases between them. The DNA of the CDR3 is TGCGCCAGCAGCTTGGCGGCTGCAGAAGGGGAAAAACTGTTTTTT. Protein: CASSLAAAEGEKLFF. Full variable domain (missing parts from reference TRBV5-1 and TRBJ1-4): KAGVTQTPRYLIKTRGQQVTLSCSPISGHRSVSWYQQTPGQGLQFLFEYFSETQRNKGNFPGRFSGRQFSNSRSEMNVSTLELGDSALYLCASSLAAAEGEKLFFGSGTQLSVL.

This clone was detected once. This chain connects TRBV5-1 to TRBJ2-3; 10 bases line up with TRBD2. This CDR3 has 15 residues. With V trimmed by 4 bases and J by 5 bases, 7 bases remained unmatched. Germline CDR1 SGHRS, CDR2 YFSETQ. CDR3 protein: CASSVGLAAGDTQYF. CDR3 coding DNA: TGCGCCAGCAGCGTAGGACTAGCGGCGGGAGATACGCAGTATTTT. Full variable domain (rest looked up from reference TRBV5-1 and TRBJ2-3): KAGVTQTPRYLIKTRGQQVTLSCSPISGHRSVSWYQQTPGQGLQFLFEYFSETQRNKGNFPGRFSGRQFSNSRSEMNVSTLELGDSALYLCASSVGLAAGDTQYFGPGTRLTVL.

The CDR3 is CASSLAGPTGELFF. DNA for the CDR3: TGTGCCAGCAGCTTAGCGGGCCCCACCGGGGAGCTGTTTTTT. This chain uses TRBV7-2 with TRBJ2-2; no firm D call. CDR3 length equals 14 residues. CDR1 SGHTA and CDR2 FQGNSA come from the germline V gene. V lost 0 bases to trimming and J lost 4 bases, with 6 bases between them.

This sequence joins TRBV27 and TRBJ1-4; D uncertain. The ends were cut back, 3 bases at V and 1 base at J, with 12 bases in the middle. The CDR3 consists of 16 residues. From germline, CDR1 is MNHEY and CDR2 SMNVEV (reference sequence). The CDR3 loop is CASSFLQVGTNEKLFF. In DNA form, the CDR3 reads TGTGCCAGCAGTTTTCTTCAGGTAGGAACTAATGAAAAACTGTTTTTT. Based on the CDR3 plus reference TRBV27 and TRBJ1-4, the full variable domain is EAQVTQNPRYLITVTGKKLTVTCSQNMNHEYMSWYRQDPGLGLRQIYYSMNVEVTDKGDVPEGYKVSRKEKRNFPLILESPSPNQTSLYFCASSFLQVGTNEKLFFGSGTQLSVL.

This chain links TRBV5-4 with TRBJ1-3; 7 positions match TRBD1. CDR1 is SGHNT, CDR2 YYREEE, per germline (reference sequence). The CDR3 is 17 amino acids. Unmatched junction bases numbered 7, after V lost 0 bases and J lost 1 base. CDR3 coding DNA: TGTGCCAGCAGCTTGGCTGCAGGGGGGTTGTCTGGAAACACCATATATTTT. Residues: CASSLAAGGLSGNTIYF.

The chain carries TRBV7-2 and TRBJ2-5; 14 bases fit TRBD2. With 0 bases clipped from V and 4 bases from J, the junction kept 10 bases outside the gene matches. The length of the CDR3 is 19 residues. Germline lookup yields CDR1 SGHTA and CDR2 FQGNSA. CDR3 coding DNA: TGTGCCAGCAGCTTAGCTCCTCGACTAGCGGGGGGGCCTGCAGAGACCCAGTACTTC. This translates into CASSLAPRLAGGPAETQYF. Filled out from reference TRBV7-2 and TRBJ2-5, the complete variable domain reads GAGVSQSPSNKVTEKGKDVELRCDPISGHTALYWYRQSLGQGLEFLIYFQGNSAPDKSGLPSDRFSAERTGGSVSTLTIQRTQQEDSAVYLCASSLAPRLAGGPAETQYFGPGTRLLVL.

V is TRBV9 and J is TRBJ2-2, with 8 bases fitting TRBD1. The germline V gene encodes CDR1 SGDLS and CDR2 YYNGEE. J gave up 3 bases and V 6 bases, and 10 bases lay outside the gene matches. This CDR3 contains 16 residues. CDR3 in amino acids: CASTPGQGGDTGELFF. For the CDR3, the DNA is TGTGCCAGCACACCTGGACAGGGAGGAGACACCGGGGAGCTGTTTTTT.

The count of this clone is one. The rearrangement joins TRBV27 to TRBJ2-7, with 7 bases matching TRBD2. Per the germline V gene, CDR1 is MNHEY and CDR2 is SMNVEV (reference sequence). This CDR3 has 11 residues. Unmatched junction bases numbered 1, after V lost 5 bases and J lost 6 bases. CDR3 amino acids: CASSRGGEQYF. CDR3 sequence (DNA): TGTGCCAGCAGTCGCGGGGGCGAGCAGTACTTC.

This clone was counted a single time. The V call is TRBV6-5, the J call TRBJ1-2; 8 bases map to TRBD1. Unmatched junction bases numbered 6, after V lost 4 bases and J lost 5 bases. CDR1 and CDR2 (germline): MNHEY, SVGAGI. The CDR3 covers 14 residues. The CDR3 sequence: CASSFADRAYGYTF. In DNA, the CDR3 is TGTGCCAGCAGTTTCGCGGACAGGGCGTATGGCTACACCTTC.